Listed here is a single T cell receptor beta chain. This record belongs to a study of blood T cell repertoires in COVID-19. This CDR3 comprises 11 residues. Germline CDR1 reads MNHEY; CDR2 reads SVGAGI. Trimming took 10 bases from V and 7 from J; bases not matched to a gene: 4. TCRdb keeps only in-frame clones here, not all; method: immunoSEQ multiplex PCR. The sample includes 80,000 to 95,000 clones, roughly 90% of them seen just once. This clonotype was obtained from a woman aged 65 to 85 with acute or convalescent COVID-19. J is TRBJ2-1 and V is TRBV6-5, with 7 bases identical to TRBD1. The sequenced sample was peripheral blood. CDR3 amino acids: CATWDRNEQFF. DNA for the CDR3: TGTGCCACCTGGGACAGAAATGAGCAGTTCTTC.